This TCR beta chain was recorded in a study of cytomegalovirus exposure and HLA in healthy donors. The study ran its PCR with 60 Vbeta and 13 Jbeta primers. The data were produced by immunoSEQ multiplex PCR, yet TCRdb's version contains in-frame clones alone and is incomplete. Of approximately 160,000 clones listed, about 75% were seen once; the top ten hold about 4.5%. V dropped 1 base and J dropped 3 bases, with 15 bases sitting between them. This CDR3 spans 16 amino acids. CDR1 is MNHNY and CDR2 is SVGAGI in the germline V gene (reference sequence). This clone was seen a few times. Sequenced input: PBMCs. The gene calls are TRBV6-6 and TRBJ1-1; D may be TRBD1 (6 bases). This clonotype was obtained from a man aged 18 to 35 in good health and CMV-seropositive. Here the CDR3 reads CASSYLVRGTDTEAFF. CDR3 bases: TGTGCCAGCAGTTACTTAGTCAGGGGTACGGACACTGAAGCTTTCTTT.